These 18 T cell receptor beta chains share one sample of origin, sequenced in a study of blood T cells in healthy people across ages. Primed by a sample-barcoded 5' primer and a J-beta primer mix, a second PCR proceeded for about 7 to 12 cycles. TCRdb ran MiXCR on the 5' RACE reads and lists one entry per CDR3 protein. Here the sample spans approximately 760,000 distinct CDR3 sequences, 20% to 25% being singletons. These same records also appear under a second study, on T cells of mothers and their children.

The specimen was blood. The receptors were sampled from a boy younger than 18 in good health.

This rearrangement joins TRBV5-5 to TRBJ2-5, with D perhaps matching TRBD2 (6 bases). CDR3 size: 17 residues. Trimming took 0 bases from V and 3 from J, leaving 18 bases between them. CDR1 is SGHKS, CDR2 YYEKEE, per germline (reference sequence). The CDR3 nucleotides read TGTGCCAGCAGCTTGGCCCTCTCCTGGGGGGTGGAAGAGACCCAGTACTTC. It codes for CASSLALSWGVEETQYF.

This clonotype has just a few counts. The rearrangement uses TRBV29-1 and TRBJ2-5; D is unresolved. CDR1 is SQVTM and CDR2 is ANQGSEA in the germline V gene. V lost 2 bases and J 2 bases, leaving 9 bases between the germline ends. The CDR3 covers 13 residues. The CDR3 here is CSVETGIQETQYF. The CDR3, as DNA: TGCAGCGTTGAAACTGGAATACAAGAGACCCAGTACTTC.

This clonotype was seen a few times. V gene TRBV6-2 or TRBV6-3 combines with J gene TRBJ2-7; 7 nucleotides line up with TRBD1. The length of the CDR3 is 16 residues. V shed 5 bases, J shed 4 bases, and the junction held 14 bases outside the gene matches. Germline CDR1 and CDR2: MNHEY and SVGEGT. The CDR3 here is CASSSLRTGQGYEQYF. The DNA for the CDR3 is TGTGCCAGCAGTAGCCTCCGGACAGGCCAGGGGTACGAGCAGTACTTC.

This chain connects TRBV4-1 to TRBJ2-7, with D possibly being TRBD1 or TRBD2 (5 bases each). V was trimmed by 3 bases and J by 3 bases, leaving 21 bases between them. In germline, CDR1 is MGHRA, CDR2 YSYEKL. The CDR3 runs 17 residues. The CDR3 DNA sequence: TGCGCCAGCAGCCAGGGTCGAGTGACGGGGACCTTCTACGAGCAGTACTTC. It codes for CASSQGRVTGTFYEQYF.

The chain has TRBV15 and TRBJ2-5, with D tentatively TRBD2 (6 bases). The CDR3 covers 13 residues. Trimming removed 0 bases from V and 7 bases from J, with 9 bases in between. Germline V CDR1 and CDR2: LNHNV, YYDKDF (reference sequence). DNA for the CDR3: TGTGCCACCAGCAGAGATAGAGCGGGGACCCAGTACTTC. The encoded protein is CATSRDRAGTQYF.

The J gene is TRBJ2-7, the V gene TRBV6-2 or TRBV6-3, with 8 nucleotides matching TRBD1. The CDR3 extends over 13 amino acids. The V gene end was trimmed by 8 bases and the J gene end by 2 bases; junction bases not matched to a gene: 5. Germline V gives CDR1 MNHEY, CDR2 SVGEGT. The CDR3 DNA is TGTGCCAGCGAGGACAGGGTGCCCTACGAGCAGTACTTC. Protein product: CASEDRVPYEQYF.

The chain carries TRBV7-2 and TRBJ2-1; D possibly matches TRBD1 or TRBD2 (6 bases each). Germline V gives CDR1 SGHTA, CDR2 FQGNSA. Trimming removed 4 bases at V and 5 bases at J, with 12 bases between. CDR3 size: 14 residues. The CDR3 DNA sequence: TGTGCCAGCAGCTACGGGGGCGGAAACAATGAGCAGTTCTTC. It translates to CASSYGGGNNEQFF.

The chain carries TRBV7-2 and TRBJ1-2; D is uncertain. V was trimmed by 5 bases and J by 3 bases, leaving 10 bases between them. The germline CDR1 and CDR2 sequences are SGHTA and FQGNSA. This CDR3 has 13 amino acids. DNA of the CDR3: TGTGCCAGCAGCGAGACGGTTTACTATGGCTACACCTTC. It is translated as CASSETVYYGYTF.

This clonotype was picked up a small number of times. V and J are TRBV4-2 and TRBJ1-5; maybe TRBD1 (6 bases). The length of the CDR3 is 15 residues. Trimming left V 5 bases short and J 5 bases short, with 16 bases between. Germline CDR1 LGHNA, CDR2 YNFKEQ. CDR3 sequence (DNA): TGTGCCAGCAGCGCCAAGGGGGTCTCGGATCAGCCCCAGCATTTT. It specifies CASSAKGVSDQPQHF.

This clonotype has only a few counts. The CDR3 here is CASWTENSPLHF. CDR3 sequence (DNA): TGTGCCAGTTGGACAGAAAATTCACCCCTCCACTTT. This chain links TRBV28 with TRBJ1-6, with TRBD1 as a possible D gene (6 bases). V dropped 9 bases and J dropped 7 bases, with 10 bases sitting between them. This CDR3 contains 12 residues. The V gene's germline CDR1 is MDHEN and CDR2 SYDVKM.

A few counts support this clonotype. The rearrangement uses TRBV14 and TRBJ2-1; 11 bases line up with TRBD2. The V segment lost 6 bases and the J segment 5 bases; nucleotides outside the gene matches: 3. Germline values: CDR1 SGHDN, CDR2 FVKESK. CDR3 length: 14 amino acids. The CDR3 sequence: CASRLAGEDNEQFF. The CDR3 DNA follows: TGTGCCAGCAGACTAGCGGGAGAGGACAATGAGCAGTTCTTC.

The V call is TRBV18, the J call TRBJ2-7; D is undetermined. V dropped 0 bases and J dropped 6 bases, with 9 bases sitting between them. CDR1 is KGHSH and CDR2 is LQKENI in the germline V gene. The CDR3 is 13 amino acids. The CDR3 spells CASSPPGFPEQYF. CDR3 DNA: TGTGCCAGCTCACCACCAGGGTTTCCCGAGCAGTACTTC. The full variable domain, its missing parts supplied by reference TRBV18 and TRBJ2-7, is NAGVMQNPRHLVRRRGQEARLRCSPMKGHSHVYWYRQLPEEGLKFMVYLQKENIIDESGMPKERFSAEFPKEGPSILRIQQVVRGDSAAYFCASSPPGFPEQYFGPGTRLTVT.

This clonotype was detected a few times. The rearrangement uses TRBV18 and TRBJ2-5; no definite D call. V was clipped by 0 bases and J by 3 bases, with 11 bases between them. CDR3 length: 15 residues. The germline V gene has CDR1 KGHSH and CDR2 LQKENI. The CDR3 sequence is CASSPPLGREETQYF. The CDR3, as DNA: TGTGCCAGCTCACCACCGTTAGGACGTGAAGAGACCCAGTACTTC.

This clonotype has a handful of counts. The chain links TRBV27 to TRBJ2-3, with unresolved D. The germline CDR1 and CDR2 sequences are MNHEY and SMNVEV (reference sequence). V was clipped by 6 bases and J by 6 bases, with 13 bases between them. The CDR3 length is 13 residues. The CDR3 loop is CASSQGSADTQYF. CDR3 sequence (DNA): TGTGCCAGCAGCCAAGGGTCGGCGGATACGCAGTATTTT.

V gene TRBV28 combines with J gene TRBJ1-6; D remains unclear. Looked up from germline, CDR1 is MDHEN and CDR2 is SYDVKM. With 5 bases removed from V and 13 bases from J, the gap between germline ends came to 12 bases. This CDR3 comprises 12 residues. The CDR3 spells CASSPSVYPLHF. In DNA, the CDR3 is TGTGCCAGCAGTCCCTCTGTATATCCCCTCCACTTT.

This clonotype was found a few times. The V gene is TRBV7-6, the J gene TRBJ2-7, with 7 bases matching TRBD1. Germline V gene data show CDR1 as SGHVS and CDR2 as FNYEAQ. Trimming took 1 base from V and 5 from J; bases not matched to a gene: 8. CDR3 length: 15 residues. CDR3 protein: CASSLGGQAVDEQYF. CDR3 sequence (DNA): TGTGCCAGCAGCTTAGGAGGACAGGCCGTGGACGAGCAGTACTTC.

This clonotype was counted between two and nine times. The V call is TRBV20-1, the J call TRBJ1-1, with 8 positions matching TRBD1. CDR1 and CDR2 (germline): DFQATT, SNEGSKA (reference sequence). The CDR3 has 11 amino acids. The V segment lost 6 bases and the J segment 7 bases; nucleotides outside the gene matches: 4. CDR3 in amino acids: CSAPTGDEAFF. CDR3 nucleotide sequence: TGCAGTGCGCCGACAGGGGATGAAGCTTTCTTT.

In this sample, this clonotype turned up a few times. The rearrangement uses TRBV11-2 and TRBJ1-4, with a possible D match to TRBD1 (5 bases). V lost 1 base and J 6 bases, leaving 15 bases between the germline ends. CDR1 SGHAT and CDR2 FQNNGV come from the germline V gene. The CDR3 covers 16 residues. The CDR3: CASSLVGLKRDEKLFF. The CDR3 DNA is TGTGCCAGCAGCTTAGTGGGGCTGAAGCGCGATGAAAAACTGTTTTTT.